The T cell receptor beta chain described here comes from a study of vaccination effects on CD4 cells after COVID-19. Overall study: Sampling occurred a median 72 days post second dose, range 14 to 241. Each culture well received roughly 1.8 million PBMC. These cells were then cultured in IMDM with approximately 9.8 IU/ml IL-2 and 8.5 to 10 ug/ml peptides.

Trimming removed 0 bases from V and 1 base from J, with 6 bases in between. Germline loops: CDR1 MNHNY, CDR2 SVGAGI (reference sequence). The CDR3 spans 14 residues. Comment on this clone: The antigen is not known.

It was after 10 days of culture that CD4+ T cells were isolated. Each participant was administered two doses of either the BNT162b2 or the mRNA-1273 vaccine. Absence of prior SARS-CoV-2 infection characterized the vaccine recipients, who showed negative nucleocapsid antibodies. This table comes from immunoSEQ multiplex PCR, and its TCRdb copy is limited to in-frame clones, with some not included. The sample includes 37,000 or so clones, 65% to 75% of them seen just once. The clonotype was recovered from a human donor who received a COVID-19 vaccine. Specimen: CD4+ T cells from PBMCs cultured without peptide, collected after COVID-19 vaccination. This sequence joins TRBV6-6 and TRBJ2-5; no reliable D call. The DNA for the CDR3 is TGTGCCAGCAGTTACTCGCAGATCCAAGAGACCCAGTACTTC. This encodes CASSYSQIQETQYF.